These 20 T cell receptor beta chains share one sample of origin, sequenced in a study of blood T cell repertoires in COVID-19. Sequencing used immunoSEQ multiplex PCR; TCRdb keeps in-frame clones, though not all of them. Here the sample spans 100,000 to 150,000 clones, roughly 80% being singletons. The sample was PBMCs or T cells enriched from blood (not recorded which). The receptors derive from a man aged 40-55 years with acute COVID-19.

This chain's CDR3 is CASSLTYNEQFF. CDR3 bases: TGTGCCAGCAGCCTCACTTACAATGAGCAGTTCTTC. V and J are TRBV7-8 and TRBJ2-1, with no clear D. The V and J ends lost 5 bases and 4 bases respectively, with 6 bases between them. Per the germline V gene, CDR1 is SGHVS and CDR2 is FQNEAQ. The CDR3 length is 12 residues.

The gene calls are TRBV2 and TRBJ2-5, with D possibly being TRBD2 (6 bases). The CDR3 spans 15 residues. Germline values: CDR1 SNHLY, CDR2 FYNNEI. V was clipped by 5 bases and J by 5 bases, with 18 bases between them. This CDR3 is CASSPPRPEGETQYF. CDR3 coding DNA: TGTGCCAGCAGTCCCCCCCGTCCGGAGGGGGAGACCCAGTACTTC.

The rearrangement joins TRBV28 to TRBJ1-2, with 9 positions matching TRBD1. Trimming at V came to 7 bases and at J to 9 bases, leaving 9 bases not matched to a gene. Germline V lookup: CDR1 MDHEN, CDR2 SYDVKM. The CDR3 spans 13 residues. Here the CDR3 reads CASNDGQGRSYTF. The CDR3, as DNA: TGTGCCAGCAATGATGGACAGGGGAGAAGCTACACCTTC.

The V call is TRBV6-5, the J call TRBJ2-7; no clear D. CDR1 and CDR2 (germline): MNHEY, SVGAGI. The CDR3 is 13 residues long. The V gene lost 0 bases and the J gene lost 7 bases, with 10 bases spanning the gap. CDR3 residues: CASSYSTSREQYF. The CDR3, as DNA: TGTGCCAGCAGTTACTCGACATCCCGAGAGCAGTACTTC.

V usage is TRBV7-9 and J usage is TRBJ2-7, with TRBD1 as a possible D gene (8 bases). Germline lookup yields CDR1 SEHNR and CDR2 FQNEAQ (reference sequence). V was pared by 4 bases and J by 5 bases, with 15 bases between. The CDR3 spans 14 residues. Here the CDR3 DNA reads TGTGCCAGCAGCTCATTCACAGGGGGGGACGAGCAGTACTTC. Its protein product is CASSSFTGGDEQYF.

The V call is TRBV18, the J call TRBJ2-7, with TRBD1 matching 10 bases. Germline CDR1 reads KGHSH; CDR2 reads LQKENI. This CDR3 is 15 amino acids long. Trimming cost V 4 bases and J 6 bases; bases outside gene matches: 9. The CDR3 protein is CASSLRDRGTTEQYF. CDR3 nucleotides: TGTGCCAGCTCACTCAGGGACAGGGGTACAACCGAGCAGTACTTC.

The gene calls are TRBV6-5 and TRBJ1-3; 7 bases align to TRBD1. CDR1 MNHEY and CDR2 SVGAGI come from the germline V gene. The length of the CDR3 is 15 residues. With V trimmed by 6 bases and J by 0 bases, 5 bases remained unmatched. The CDR3 DNA is TGTGCCAGCAGACAGGGGCCCTTCTCTGGAAACACCATATATTTT. Translated: CASRQGPFSGNTIYF.

The chain links TRBV30 to TRBJ2-2, with TRBD1 matching 11 bases. The V gene end was trimmed by 1 base and the J gene end by 6 bases; junction bases not matched to a gene: 10. From germline, CDR1 is GTSNPN and CDR2 SVGIG (reference sequence). The CDR3 covers 17 residues. CDR3 protein: CAWSAAGTGGRAGELFF. The CDR3 DNA reads as TGTGCCTGGAGTGCAGCCGGGACAGGGGGAAGGGCCGGGGAGCTGTTTTTT. The full variable domain, with the rest looked up from reference TRBV30 and TRBJ2-2, is SQTIHQWPATLVQPVGSPLSLECTVEGTSNPNLYWYRQAAGRGLQLLFYSVGIGQISSEVPQNLSASRPQDRQFILSSKKLLLSDSGFYLCAWSAAGTGGRAGELFFGEGSRLTVL.

The CDR3: CASSLNRDRGHEQYF. CDR3 nucleotides: TGTGCCAGCAGCCTAAACCGGGACAGGGGCCACGAGCAGTACTTC. The V call is TRBV6-5, the J call TRBJ2-7; TRBD1 matches 10 bases. Looked up from germline, CDR1 is MNHEY and CDR2 is SVGAGI. The V segment lost 6 bases and the J segment 5 bases; nucleotides outside the gene matches: 10. This CDR3 contains 15 residues.

The chain couples TRBV6-6 to TRBJ1-5; TRBD1 matches 11 bases. Looked up from germline, CDR1 is MNHNY and CDR2 is SVGAGI (reference sequence). With 7 bases clipped from V and 5 bases from J, the junction kept 7 bases outside the gene matches. The CDR3 consists of 15 residues. The CDR3 protein is CASILRTGGDQPQHF. The CDR3 bases are TGTGCCAGCATCCTGCGGACAGGGGGCGATCAGCCCCAGCATTTT.

This chain links TRBV7-9 with TRBJ2-3, with D possibly TRBD2 on 5 matching bases. CDR1 and CDR2 from the germline V gene are SEHNR and FQNEAQ (reference sequence). Deletions cut 5 bases from V and 4 bases from J, with 16 bases between. The CDR3 has 15 amino acids. The CDR3 bases are TGTGCCAGCAGCCCGGACTGGGAATCGGCAGATACGCAGTATTTT. This gives the protein CASSPDWESADTQYF.

J is TRBJ2-3 and V is TRBV2, with D perhaps matching TRBD2 (6 bases). The germline CDR1 and CDR2 sequences are SNHLY and FYNNEI. This CDR3 is built from 16 residues. V was shortened by 6 bases and J by 0 bases, with 16 bases between the two germline ends. The CDR3 sequence is CASRLLAAPSTDTQYF. The CDR3 bases are TGTGCCAGCAGATTGTTAGCGGCTCCTAGCACAGATACGCAGTATTTT. The entire variable domain, with the rest obtained from reference TRBV2 and TRBJ2-3, is as follows: EPEVTQTPSHQVTQMGQEVILRCVPISNHLYFYWYRQILGQKVEFLVSFYNNEISEKSEIFDDQFSVERPDGSNFTLKIRSTKLEDSAMYFCASRLLAAPSTDTQYFGPGTRLTVL.

The chain recombines TRBV12-3 or TRBV12-4 with TRBJ1-2; D remains ambiguous. CDR3 length: 13 residues. Trimming pared 3 bases from V and 3 bases from J, leaving 8 bases between. The CDR3 sequence: CASSLSGDYGYTF. CDR3 in DNA: TGTGCCAGCAGTTTGAGCGGGGACTATGGCTACACCTTC.

In DNA, the CDR3 is TGTGCCAGCAGAAACCTAGCGGGAGACACCGGGGAGCTGTTTTTT. The encoded protein is CASRNLAGDTGELFF. The J gene is TRBJ2-2, the V gene TRBV6-5, with 10 bases fitting TRBD2. From germline, CDR1 is MNHEY and CDR2 SVGAGI. This CDR3 has 15 amino acids. After removal of 6 bases from V and 3 bases from J, the junction contained 4 bases not matched to a gene.

The chain employs TRBV3-1 (or the pseudogene TRBV3-2) and TRBJ2-5; TRBD2 matches at 8 bases. The germline CDR1 and CDR2 sequences are LGHDT and YNNKEL (reference sequence). V dropped 0 bases and J dropped 2; count of bases not matched to a gene: 14. The CDR3 has 19 amino acids. CDR3 in amino acids: CASSQDSFFTAGVQETQYF. DNA for the CDR3: TGTGCCAGCAGCCAAGATTCTTTCTTTACAGCGGGGGTACAAGAGACCCAGTACTTC.

The genes are TRBV6-1 and TRBJ2-7; tentative D call: TRBD1 (6 bases). CDR3 length: 14 amino acids. The V and J ends lost 2 bases and 5 bases respectively, with 13 bases between them. The germline V gene encodes CDR1 MNHNS and CDR2 SASEGT. This CDR3 reads CASSETQGINEQYF. The CDR3 DNA sequence: TGTGCCAGCAGTGAAACACAGGGTATCAACGAGCAGTACTTC.

This chain joins TRBV2 and TRBJ2-2; TRBD1 matches 10 bases. CDR1 SNHLY and CDR2 FYNNEI come from the germline V gene. The V gene end was trimmed by 5 bases and the J gene end by 5 bases; junction bases not matched to a gene: 5. The CDR3 runs 15 residues. The DNA of the CDR3 is TGTGCCAGCAGTCGGGACAGGGGAAATACCGGGGAGCTGTTTTTT. This encodes CASSRDRGNTGELFF.

The chain joins TRBV7-2 to TRBJ1-1, with a weak D call TRBD1 (5 bases). V lost 0 bases to trimming and J lost 0 bases, with 8 bases between them. Germline values: CDR1 SGHTA, CDR2 FQGNSA. The CDR3 contains 15 residues. Here the CDR3 reads CASSLAQGLNTEAFF. In DNA, the CDR3 is TGTGCCAGCAGCTTAGCTCAGGGCTTGAACACTGAAGCTTTCTTT.

This clone has only one observation. The V gene is TRBV28, the J gene TRBJ2-7, with 9 bases aligning to TRBD2. CDR3 length: 14 amino acids. With V trimmed by 6 bases and J by 9 bases, 12 bases remained unmatched. Germline V gives CDR1 MDHEN, CDR2 SYDVKM. CDR3 sequence reads: CASSLSGGGDGQYF. The DNA of the CDR3 is TGTGCCAGCAGCCTTAGCGGGGGAGGGGATGGGCAGTACTTC.

The chain is built from TRBV6-6 and TRBJ2-7; 10 positions match TRBD1. The CDR3 length is 15 residues. The germline gives CDR1 MNHNY, CDR2 SVGAGI (reference sequence). The V and J ends lost 1 base and 4 bases, in that order; junction bases with no gene match: 4. The CDR3 protein is CASSYWDRGSYEQYF. DNA for the CDR3: TGTGCCAGCAGTTACTGGGACAGGGGAAGTTACGAGCAGTACTTC.